This T cell receptor (beta chain) emerged from a study of T cells in Graves' hyperthyroidism and ophthalmopathy. From RNA transcripts, TCR beta CDR3 regions were amplified. First-round RT-PCR of the TCR CDR3 relied on the HTBI primer set. MiXCR, applied by TCRdb to the multiplex PCR reads, yields one record per CDR3 protein. The sample has fewer than 600,000 distinct CDR3 sequences, over 13% seen once; the top ten hold around 17%. This clonotype showed up just a few times. The sequencing sample was made of blood. The receptor was isolated from a young woman with Graves' hyperthyroidism.

The CDR3 reads CASSYRSGPLEQYF. The CDR3 DNA reads as TGTGCCAGCAGTTACCGGAGCGGACCGTTGGAGCAGTACTTC. The chain combines TRBV6-2 or TRBV6-3 with TRBJ2-7, with a possible D match to TRBD2 (5 bases). V dropped 2 bases and J dropped 7 bases, with 15 bases sitting between them. Germline CDR1 reads MNHEY; CDR2 reads SVGEGT. This CDR3 region has 14 residues.